This T cell receptor beta chain was captured by sequencing in a study of cytomegalovirus exposure and HLA in healthy donors. Study details: Prior work identified about 120 million unique TCR beta sequences in roughly 180 million T cells.

The records omit this donor's CMV serostatus. Notes on this clone: The target antigen is unknown.

Overall study findings and caveats: A few chains tied to CMV proved CMV antigen-specific in vitro.

With 60 Vbeta and 13 Jbeta primers, the PCR was carried out. TCRdb's table, derived via immunoSEQ multiplex PCR, lists solely in-frame clones and lacks some. Counted here are fewer than 200,000 clones, around 80% occurring once; the ten biggest clones make up about 2%. J was trimmed by 2 bases and V by 10 bases; bases with no gene match: 11. The germline V gene has CDR1 WNHNN and CDR2 SYGVQD (reference sequence). This CDR3 comprises 16 residues. This TCR was sampled from a human donor in good health. The source material was PBMCs. This chain links TRBV10-1 with TRBJ2-2; 9 bases match TRBD1. CDR3 sequence: CATPHHTGGNTGELFF. The CDR3 region has the DNA TGCGCCACCCCCCATCACACAGGGGGCAACACCGGGGAGCTGTTTTTT.